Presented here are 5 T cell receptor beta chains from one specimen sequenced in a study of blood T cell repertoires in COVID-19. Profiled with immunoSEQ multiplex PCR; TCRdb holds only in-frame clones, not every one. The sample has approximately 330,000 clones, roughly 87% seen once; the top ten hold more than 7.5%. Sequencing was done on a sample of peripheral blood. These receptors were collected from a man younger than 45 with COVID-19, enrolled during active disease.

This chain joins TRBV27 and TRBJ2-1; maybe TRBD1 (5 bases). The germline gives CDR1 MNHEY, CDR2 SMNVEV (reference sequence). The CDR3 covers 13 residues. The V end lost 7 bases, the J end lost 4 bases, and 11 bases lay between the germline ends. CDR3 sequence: CASTLTEYNEQFF. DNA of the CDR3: TGTGCCAGCACCTTGACAGAGTACAATGAGCAGTTCTTC.

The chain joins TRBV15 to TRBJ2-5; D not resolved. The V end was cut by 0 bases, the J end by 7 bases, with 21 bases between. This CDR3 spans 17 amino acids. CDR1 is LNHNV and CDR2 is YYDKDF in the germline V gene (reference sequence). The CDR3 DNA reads TGTGCCACCAGCAGAGATGTGATCGGAGTACGTCCATGGACCCAGTACTTC. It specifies CATSRDVIGVRPWTQYF.

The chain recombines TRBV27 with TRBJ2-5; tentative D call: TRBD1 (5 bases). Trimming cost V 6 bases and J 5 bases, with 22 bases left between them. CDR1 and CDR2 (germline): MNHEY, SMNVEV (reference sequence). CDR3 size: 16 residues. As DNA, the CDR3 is TGTGCCAGCAGCATTCTACAGGATAACCCCCGGGAGACCCAGTACTTC. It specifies CASSILQDNPRETQYF.

The CDR3, as DNA: TGTGCCAGCTTGGCTAGCGGGAGAGATACGCAGTATTTT. Protein: CASLASGRDTQYF. The genes are TRBV12-3 or TRBV12-4 and TRBJ2-3; 10 positions agree with TRBD2. The CDR3 covers 13 residues. J was trimmed by 5 bases and V by 8 bases; bases with no gene match: 4.

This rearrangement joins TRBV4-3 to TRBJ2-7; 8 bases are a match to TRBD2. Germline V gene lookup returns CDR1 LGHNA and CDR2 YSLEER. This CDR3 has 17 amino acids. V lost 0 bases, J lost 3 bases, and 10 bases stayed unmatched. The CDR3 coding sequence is TGCGCCAGCAGCCAAGATAGTCCGACTAGCGAGCACTACGAGCAGTACTTC. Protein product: CASSQDSPTSEHYEQYF.